This TCR beta chain was identified during a study of somatic mutations in cytotoxic T cells in rheumatoid arthritis. The repertoire was sequenced with immunoSEQ multiplex PCR; TCRdb's copy has only in-frame clones and lacks some. Of about 20,000 clones detected, over 70% appear once; the ten largest clones hold less than 6%. Findings of the study overall: Age-dependent increases in CD8+ clonality occurred in rheumatoid arthritis patients but not in healthy controls.

Of note for this clone: Its antigen is undetermined.

Sequenced input: CD8+ T cells sorted from blood. The receptor's source is a man aged 55 to 69 in good health.

The CDR3 DNA sequence: TGTGCCATCAGTGAGTCACCGGGGGGTGGTGAAAAACTGTTTTTT. As protein: CAISESPGGGEKLFF. V gene TRBV10-3 combines with J gene TRBJ1-4, with a possible D match to TRBD1 (5 bases). This CDR3 comprises 15 residues. The V end lost 0 bases, the J end lost 7 bases, and 12 bases lay between the germline ends. Germline V gene lookup returns CDR1 ENHRY and CDR2 SYGVKD.